What follows are 5 T cell receptor beta chains derived from one specimen sequenced in a study of T cells in Graves' hyperthyroidism and ophthalmopathy. Amplified TCR beta CDR3 regions derived from RNA transcripts. TCR CDR3 regions were first amplified by RT-PCR with HTBI primers. TCRdb re-analysed the multiplex PCR reads in MiXCR, keeping a single row per CDR3 protein. The sample holds around 500,000 distinct CDR3 sequences, roughly 15% seen once. Sequenced input: blood. Receptors were obtained from a woman between 40 and 55 years old with Graves' hyperthyroidism.

This clonotype was found a few times. This chain joins TRBV19 and TRBJ1-1, with TRBD1 matching over 8 bases. CDR3 length: 15 residues. The germline V gene encodes CDR1 LNHDA and CDR2 SQIVND (reference sequence). V lost 7 bases, J lost 1 base, and 8 bases stayed unmatched. This CDR3 reads CASIKGTGGNTEAFF. Written as DNA, the CDR3 is TGTGCCAGTATAAAGGGAACAGGGGGGAACACTGAAGCTTTCTTT.

The chain is built from TRBV4-1 and TRBJ2-7, with D hard to call. V was shortened by 4 bases and J by 0 bases, with 16 bases between the two germline ends. The CDR3 covers 16 residues. The germline gives CDR1 MGHRA, CDR2 YSYEKL. The CDR3 nucleotides read TGCGCCAGCAGCCTGTCGGCGAGAGTGATCTCCTACGAGCAGTACTTC. It translates to CASSLSARVISYEQYF.

The chain has TRBV5-1 and TRBJ2-7; D is perhaps TRBD2 (5 bases). The CDR3 sequence is 16 residues long. V shed 4 bases and J shed 2 bases, with 19 bases lying between them. The germline gives CDR1 SGHRS, CDR2 YFSETQ. The CDR3 loop is CASSREVRELAYEQYF. The CDR3 nucleotides are TGCGCCAGCAGCCGGGAAGTTCGGGAATTGGCCTACGAGCAGTACTTC.

This clonotype was found many times. The chain carries TRBV20-1 and TRBJ2-7, with TRBD2 identical over 13 bases. This CDR3 region has 17 residues. Germline values: CDR1 DFQATT, CDR2 SNEGSKA (reference sequence). Unmatched junction bases numbered 8, after V lost 2 bases and J lost 1 base. The CDR3 DNA sequence: TGCAGTGCTAGAAATCATCCGGGACTAGCGGGGTCCTACGAGCAGTACTTC. Residues: CSARNHPGLAGSYEQYF.

This clonotype was recorded many times. The DNA of the CDR3 is TGTGCCAGCAGTGGACAGTTCGACGAGCAGTACTTC. Protein sequence: CASSGQFDEQYF. The genes are TRBV2 and TRBJ2-7, with D possibly matching TRBD1 (5 bases). Deletions cut 4 bases from V and 5 bases from J, with 9 bases between. In germline, CDR1 is SNHLY, CDR2 FYNNEI. The CDR3 is made up of 12 amino acids.